This T cell receptor (beta chain) is from a study of cytotoxic CD8 clonotypes in ibrutinib-treated CLL. Findings of the study overall: Few clonotypes were public, and these shrank or held steady under treatment.

Comment on this clone: What it binds is unknown.

The protocol was immunoSEQ multiplex PCR, while the TCRdb copy is restricted to in-frame clones and leaves out a portion. The sample has under 300,000 clones, roughly four fifths seen once. The TCR originated in a human donor with chronic lymphocytic leukemia. The input for sequencing was PBMCs, taken at disease progression, from a patient treated with ibrutinib.

The CDR3 coding sequence is TGTGCCAGCAGCTTGTGGGGGGGACTAGCAGGAGATACGCAGTATTTT. Its protein product is CASSLWGGLAGDTQYF. The chain uses TRBV5-6 and TRBJ2-3; 9 positions agree with TRBD2. Germline CDR1 and CDR2: SGHDT and YYEEEE. The CDR3 length is 16 residues. The J segment lost 5 bases and the V segment lost 1 base, leaving 8 bases of the junction unmatched.